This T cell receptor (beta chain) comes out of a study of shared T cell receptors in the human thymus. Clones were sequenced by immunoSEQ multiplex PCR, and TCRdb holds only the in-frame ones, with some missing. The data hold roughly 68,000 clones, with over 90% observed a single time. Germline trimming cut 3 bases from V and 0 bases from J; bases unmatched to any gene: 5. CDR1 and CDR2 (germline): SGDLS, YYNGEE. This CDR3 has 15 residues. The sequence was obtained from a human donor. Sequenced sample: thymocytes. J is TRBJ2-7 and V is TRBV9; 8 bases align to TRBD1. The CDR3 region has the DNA TGTGCCAGCAGCGGCGACAGGGGAAGCTCCTACGAGCAGTACTTC. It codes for CASSGDRGSSYEQYF. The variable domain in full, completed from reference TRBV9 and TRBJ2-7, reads DSGVTQTPKHLITATGQRVTLRCSPRSGDLSVYWYQQSLDQGLQFLIQYYNGEERAKGNILERFSAQQFPDLHSELNLSSLELGDSALYFCASSGDRGSSYEQYFGPGTRLTVT.